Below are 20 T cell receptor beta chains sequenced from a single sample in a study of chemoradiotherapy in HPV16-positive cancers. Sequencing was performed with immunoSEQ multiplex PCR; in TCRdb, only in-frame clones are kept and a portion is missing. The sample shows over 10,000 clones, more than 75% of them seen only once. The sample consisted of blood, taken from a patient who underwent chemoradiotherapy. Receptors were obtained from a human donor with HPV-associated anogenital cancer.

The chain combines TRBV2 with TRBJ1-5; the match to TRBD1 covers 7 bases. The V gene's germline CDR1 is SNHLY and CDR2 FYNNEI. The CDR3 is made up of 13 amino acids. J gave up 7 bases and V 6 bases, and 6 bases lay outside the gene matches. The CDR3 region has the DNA TGTGCCAGCAGGAGGGGGCGCGAACAGCCCCAGCATTTT. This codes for CASRRGREQPQHF. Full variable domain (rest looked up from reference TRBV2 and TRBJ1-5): EPEVTQTPSHQVTQMGQEVILRCVPISNHLYFYWYRQILGQKVEFLVSFYNNEISEKSEIFDDQFSVERPDGSNFTLKIRSTKLEDSAMYFCASRRGREQPQHFGDGTRLSIL.

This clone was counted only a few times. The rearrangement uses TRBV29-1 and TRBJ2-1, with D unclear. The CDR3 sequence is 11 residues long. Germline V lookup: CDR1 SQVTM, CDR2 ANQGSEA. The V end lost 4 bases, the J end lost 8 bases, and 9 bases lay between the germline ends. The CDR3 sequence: CSVVPGYEQFF. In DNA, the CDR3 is TGCAGCGTTGTACCTGGGTATGAGCAGTTCTTC.

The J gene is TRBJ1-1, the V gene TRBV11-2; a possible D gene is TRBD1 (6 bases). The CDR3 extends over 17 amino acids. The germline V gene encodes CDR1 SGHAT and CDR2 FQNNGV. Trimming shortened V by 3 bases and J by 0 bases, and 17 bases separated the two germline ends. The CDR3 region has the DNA TGTGCCAGCAGCTTGGCGCACCTCGGACAGCTGAACACTGAAGCTTTCTTT. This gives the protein CASSLAHLGQLNTEAFF. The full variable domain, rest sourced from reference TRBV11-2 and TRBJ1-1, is EAGVAQSPRYKIIEKRQSVAFWCNPISGHATLYWYQQILGQGPKLLIQFQNNGVVDDSQLPKDRFSAERLKGVDSTLKIQPAKLEDSAVYLCASSLAHLGQLNTEAFFGQGTRLTVV.

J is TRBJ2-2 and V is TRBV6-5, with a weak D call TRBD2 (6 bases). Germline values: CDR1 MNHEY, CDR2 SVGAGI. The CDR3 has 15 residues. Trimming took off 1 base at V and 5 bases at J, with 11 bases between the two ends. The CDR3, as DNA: TGTGCCAGCAGTTACTATTCGGGGGAGACCGGGGAGCTGTTTTTT. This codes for CASSYYSGETGELFF.

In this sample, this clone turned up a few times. This CDR3 is CASRTNGGNQPQHF. The CDR3 region has the DNA TGTGCCAGTAGGACCAACGGGGGCAATCAGCCCCAGCATTTT. The V gene is TRBV19, the J gene TRBJ1-5, with D unclear. The V gene lost 6 bases and the J gene lost 2 bases, with 11 bases spanning the gap. Per the germline V gene, CDR1 is LNHDA and CDR2 is SQIVND (reference sequence). The CDR3 contains 14 residues. The variable domain in full, with the rest retrieved from reference TRBV19 and TRBJ1-5, is DGGITQSPKYLFRKEGQNVTLSCEQNLNHDAMYWYRQDPGQGLRLIYYSQIVNDFQKGDIAEGYSVSREKKESFPLTVTSAQKNPTAFYLCASRTNGGNQPQHFGDGTRLSIL.

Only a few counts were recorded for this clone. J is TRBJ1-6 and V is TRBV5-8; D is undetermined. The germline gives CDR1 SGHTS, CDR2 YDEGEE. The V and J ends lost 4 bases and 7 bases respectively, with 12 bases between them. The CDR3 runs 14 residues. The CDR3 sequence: CASSGRAINSPLHF. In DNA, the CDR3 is TGTGCCAGCAGCGGGCGCGCCATAAATTCACCCCTCCACTTT.

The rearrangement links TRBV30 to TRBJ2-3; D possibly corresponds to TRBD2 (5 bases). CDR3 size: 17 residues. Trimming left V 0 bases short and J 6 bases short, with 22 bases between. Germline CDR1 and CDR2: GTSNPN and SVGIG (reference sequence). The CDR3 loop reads CAWSVQDSTLWYDTQYF. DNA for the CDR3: TGTGCCTGGAGTGTGCAGGACTCAACCCTTTGGTACGATACGCAGTATTTT.

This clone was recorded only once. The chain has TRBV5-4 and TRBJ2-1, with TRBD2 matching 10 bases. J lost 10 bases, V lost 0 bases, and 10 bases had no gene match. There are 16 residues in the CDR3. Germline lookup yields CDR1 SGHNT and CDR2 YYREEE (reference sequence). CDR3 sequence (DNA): TGTGCCAGCAGCTTGGGGGGGTGGACTAGCGGAAACGAGCAGTTCTTC. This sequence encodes CASSLGGWTSGNEQFF.

CDR3 nucleotides: TGTGCCAGCAGCCAAGAGCCAGGGACTACCACAGATACGCAGTATTTT. This encodes CASSQEPGTTTDTQYF. V is TRBV4-2 and J is TRBJ2-3, with 7 positions matching TRBD2. CDR1 is LGHNA and CDR2 is YNFKEQ in the germline V gene. CDR3 size: 16 residues. The V gene end was trimmed by 0 bases and the J gene end by 2 bases; junction bases not matched to a gene: 5.

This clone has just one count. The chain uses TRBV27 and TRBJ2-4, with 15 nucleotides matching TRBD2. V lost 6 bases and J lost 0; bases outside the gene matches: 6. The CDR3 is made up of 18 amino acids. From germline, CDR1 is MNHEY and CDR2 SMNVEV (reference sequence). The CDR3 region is CASRRTSGGAGAKNIQYF. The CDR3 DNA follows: TGTGCCAGCAGAAGGACTAGCGGGGGGGCCGGAGCCAAAAACATTCAGTACTTC.

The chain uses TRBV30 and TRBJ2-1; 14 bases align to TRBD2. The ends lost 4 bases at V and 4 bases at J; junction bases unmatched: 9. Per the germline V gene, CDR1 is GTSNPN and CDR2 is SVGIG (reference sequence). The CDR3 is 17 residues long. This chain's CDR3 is CAWNQGLAGEFYNEQFF. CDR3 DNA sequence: TGTGCCTGGAACCAGGGACTAGCGGGGGAATTTTACAATGAGCAGTTCTTC.

The CDR3 DNA is TGTGCCAGCTCACCAAGTTCTCATATGGGAGGCTACACCTTC. Its protein product is CASSPSSHMGGYTF. The rearrangement joins TRBV18 to TRBJ1-2; D remains ambiguous. The CDR3 has 14 amino acids. Trimming removed 2 bases at V and 8 bases at J, with 15 bases between. Germline CDR1 and CDR2: KGHSH and LQKENI.

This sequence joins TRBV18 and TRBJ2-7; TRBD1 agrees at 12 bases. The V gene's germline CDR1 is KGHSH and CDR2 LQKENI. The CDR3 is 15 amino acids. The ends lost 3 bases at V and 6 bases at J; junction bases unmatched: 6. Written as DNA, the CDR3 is TGTGCCAGCTCACCGGGGACAGGGGGCATAGGCGAGCAGTACGTC. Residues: CASSPGTGGIGEQYV.

CDR3 coding DNA: TGTGCCAGCAGTTTTGGACTCTACAATGAGCAGTTCTTC. Translated, it gives CASSFGLYNEQFF. This chain links TRBV27 with TRBJ2-1, with a possible D match to TRBD2 (5 bases). The CDR3 totals 13 residues. Trimming cost V 3 bases and J 3 bases, with 6 bases left between them. Germline V CDR1 and CDR2: MNHEY, SMNVEV (reference sequence).

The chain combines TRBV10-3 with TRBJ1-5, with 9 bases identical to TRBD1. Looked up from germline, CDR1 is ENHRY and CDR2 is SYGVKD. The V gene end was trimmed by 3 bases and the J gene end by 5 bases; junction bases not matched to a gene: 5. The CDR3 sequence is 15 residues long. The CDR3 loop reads CAISDGTGNYQPQHF. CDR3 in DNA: TGTGCCATCAGTGACGGGACAGGGAATTATCAGCCCCAGCATTTT.

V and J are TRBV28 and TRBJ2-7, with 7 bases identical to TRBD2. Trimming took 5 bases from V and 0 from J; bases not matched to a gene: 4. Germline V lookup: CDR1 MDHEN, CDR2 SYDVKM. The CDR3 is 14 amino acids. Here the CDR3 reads CASSIQRGSYEQYF. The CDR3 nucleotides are TGTGCCAGCAGTATCCAGCGGGGCTCCTACGAGCAGTACTTC.

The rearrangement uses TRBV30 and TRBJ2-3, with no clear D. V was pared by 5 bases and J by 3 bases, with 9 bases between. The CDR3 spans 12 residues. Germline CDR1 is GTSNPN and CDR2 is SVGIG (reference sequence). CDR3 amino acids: CAWGRLTDTQYF. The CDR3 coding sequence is TGTGCCTGGGGACGACTTACAGATACGCAGTATTTT.

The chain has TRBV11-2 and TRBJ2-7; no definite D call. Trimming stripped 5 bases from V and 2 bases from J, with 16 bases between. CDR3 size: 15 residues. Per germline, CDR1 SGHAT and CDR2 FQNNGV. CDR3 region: CASSLESTVAYEQYF. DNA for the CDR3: TGTGCCAGCAGCCTGGAATCCACAGTTGCCTACGAGCAGTACTTC.

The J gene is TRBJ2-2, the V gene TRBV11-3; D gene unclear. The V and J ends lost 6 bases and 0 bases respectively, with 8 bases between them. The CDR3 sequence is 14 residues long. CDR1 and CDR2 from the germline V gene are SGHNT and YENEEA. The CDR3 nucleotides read TGTGCCAGCAGATTTGAAACGAACACCGGGGAGCTGTTTTTT. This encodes CASRFETNTGELFF.

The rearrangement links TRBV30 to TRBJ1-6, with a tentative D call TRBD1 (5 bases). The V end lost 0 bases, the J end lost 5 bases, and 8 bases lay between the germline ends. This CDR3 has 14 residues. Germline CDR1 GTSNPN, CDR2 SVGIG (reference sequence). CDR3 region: CAWSVGADNSPLHF. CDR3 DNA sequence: TGTGCCTGGAGTGTAGGGGCGGATAATTCACCCCTCCACTTT.